This is a list of T cell receptor beta chains from one sample in a study of Graves' ophthalmopathy and Graves' hyperthyroidism. From the multiplex PCR reads, TCRdb called clonotypes with MiXCR, one entry per CDR3 protein. The sample carries about 620,000 distinct CDR3 sequences, about a fifth recorded once. Sequencing was performed on peripheral blood. These receptors all stem from a woman aged 18-29 years with stable Graves' hyperthyroidism. Some clones in this sample may be carry-over from other donors' samples. Each CDR3 is given with its conserved first and last residue. The order of the fields is clone size, V gene, J gene, CDR3 length, CDR3 protein. Rows give clone size only sometimes, using once, few, many, or a class for an expanded clone.

few	TRBV4-1	TRBJ1-2	14	CASSHRQGDYGYTF
many	TRBV11-2	TRBJ1-2	13	CASSPALNYGYTF
-	TRBV7-9	TRBJ1-1	13	CASSPGYHTEAFF
many	TRBV12-3/TRBV12-4	TRBJ1-2	15	CASSSEQGAGYGYTF
many	TRBV2	TRBJ1-1	13	CASSDRPDTEAFF
-	TRBV10-3	TRBJ2-4	14	CATGQGLAKNIQYF
many	TRBV4-1	TRBJ2-7	15	CASTPNSGVPYEQYF
many	TRBV6-1	TRBJ1-1	14	CASRRGGADTEAFF
few	TRBV7-2	TRBJ2-7	15	CASSLKAGGPYEQYF
few	TRBV5-8	TRBJ2-7	14	CASSLYGGIYEQYF
many	TRBV30	TRBJ1-1	12	CAWDRVNTEAFF
many	TRBV28	TRBJ1-5	15	CASRTPEARNQPQHF
-	TRBV11-2	TRBJ2-7	16	CASSQLGQGDTYEQYF
-	TRBV3-1	TRBJ2-5	15	CASSPLLWQEETQYF
many	TRBV4-1	TRBJ1-1	14	CASSHARTGTEAFF
many	TRBV4-1	TRBJ2-5	14	CASSQPGQRVTQYF
many	TRBV20-1	TRBJ1-5	12	CSARSSAQPQHF
many	TRBV7-9	TRBJ1-5	13	CASSIDNDQPQHF
-	TRBV6-1	TRBJ1-6	16	CASSQTRDRTYSPLHF
-	TRBV24-1	TRBJ2-2	14	CATSDARGSGELFF
many	TRBV12-3/TRBV12-4	TRBJ1-5	12	CASSRLAGIQHF
-	TRBV30	TRBJ1-2	13	CAWSAEGNYGYTF
-	TRBV7-9	TRBJ1-1	13	CASSSDLDTEAFF
-	TRBV6-2/TRBV6-3	TRBJ2-7	12	CASSYTVNEQYF
-	TRBV28	TRBJ2-7	17	CASSTNPDRGPSYEQYF
many	TRBV5-4	TRBJ2-7	11	CASSSSIEQYF
many	TRBV5-1	TRBJ2-2	11	CASRFSGELFF
many	TRBV7-2	TRBJ2-5	16	CASSPPGRGQKETQYF
-	TRBV7-3	TRBJ1-5	14	CARGGMRCNQPQHF
-	TRBV6-4	TRBJ2-6	17	CASSHRGSHSGANVLTF
many	TRBV2	TRBJ2-2	15	CASSERTGRTGELFF
many	TRBV12-3/TRBV12-4	TRBJ2-7	13	CASSFEQGYEQYF
many	TRBV27	TRBJ1-1	15	CASSPIVGPETEAFF
-	TRBV6-5	TRBJ1-1	15	CASRYRALRNTEAFF
-	TRBV12-3/TRBV12-4	TRBJ2-2	15	CASSWGGRNTGELFF
many	TRBV29-1	TRBJ1-1	18	CSVATRGRGLRLNTEAFF
-	TRBV6-1	TRBJ2-7	15	CASSGLQGASYEQYF
-	TRBV15	TRBJ1-1	14	CATSREGRGRRAFF
-	TRBV28	TRBJ1-2	11	CASSARYGYTF
many	TRBV28	TRBJ2-7	12	CASSPLGSEQYF
many	TRBV28	TRBJ2-7	12	CASSLAGAAQYF